This T cell receptor (beta chain) was captured in a study of blood T cell repertoires in COVID-19. Overall study context: Acute and convalescent COVID-19 specimens originated in the United States, Italy and Spain. PBMCs, B-cell-depleted T cells, or T cells were the source of the cDNA or gDNA that made up the material.

Germline assignment: CDR1 LGHDT and CDR2 YNNKEL (reference sequence). There are 14 residues in the CDR3. With 1 base removed from V and 0 bases from J, the gap between germline ends came to 7 bases. This clone showed up just once. The authors' processing: Amplification of reference gene primers was used by the study to estimate nucleated cell counts. The table came from immunoSEQ multiplex PCR; TCRdb's copy has only in-frame clones and leaves some out. For V, J and clone size, that table is used; D and trimming come from the DNA. This table has roughly 50,000 clones, 80% to 90% appearing once. The sequencing sample was made of peripheral blood. The J gene is TRBJ2-7, the V gene TRBV3-1 (or the pseudogene TRBV3-2), with D uncertain. The sequence was obtained from a woman aged 80 or over with acute or convalescent COVID-19. The CDR3 nucleotides read TGTGCCAGCAGCCAAGTATCGGGCTCCTACGAGCAGTACTTC. Amino acids: CASSQVSGSYEQYF.